This T cell receptor beta chain was retrieved from a study of human T cells and chemical hapten exposure (dated by TCRdb to about 2021). Looking at the study overall: For sensitization, 2% DPC in acetone was applied to a roughly 2 cm by roughly 2 cm area of upper inner arm skin. Throughout the roughly 23-week study period, patients were also given weekly therapeutic DPC doses on the scalp. Patch tests used Finn chambers with 0.01% DPC on the upper back, scored after 6 days by International Contact Dermatitis Research Group standards. The mostly female patient cohort included alopecia areata with under or over 50% scalp involvement, alopecia totalis and alopecia universalis. Libraries were combined into a pool for sequencing, and differences in TCR yield between samples came mainly from small differences in library volumes within the pool. In alopecia patients, the study followed how the peripheral blood TCR repertoire changed in vivo over primary and secondary sensitization to diphenylcyclopropenone (DPC), a hapten. Patient blood was sampled pre-sensitization (week 0) and at 2, 6 and about 24 weeks after DPC sensitization. Roughly 30 alopecia patients provided blood for TCR sequencing at one to four time points (pre-sensitization, 2, 6 and 24 weeks).

The research as a whole found: Alopecia, a presumed autoimmune disease, was present in all patients, so the immune response of the patients might differ from that of healthy individuals. Patch test score was positively correlated with the number of PT1 expanded TCRs, with significance at thresholds 8, 16 and 32 but not at 4. DPC sensitization did not change how many TCRs were above 1 in 1000 frequency, and no evidence was found of alterations in global repertoire structure. Expanded TCRs formed significantly more large CDR3 similarity clusters than pre-sensitization or healthy control sets, consistent with antigen-driven responses. Repeated subsampling changed both the strength of the expansion versus patch-test correlation and the threshold at which that correlation became significant.

Libraries were made using RACE. Sequencing used a NextSeq 500. During library preparation, unique molecular identifiers were attached to individual cDNA molecules so that TCRs could be counted in a quantitative, reproducible way. For every blood RNA sample, sequencing covered both the TCR alpha and TCR beta chains. In the source study's methods: The median number of TCRs per sample was over 95,000, ranging from roughly 20,000 to 690,600. V, J and CDR3 annotation of the TCR reads was carried out using the Decombinator software suite. Every sample was subsampled to the same number of TCRs (28,000) for the PS versus PT1 abundance plots. Expanded TCRs were defined as absent before sensitization and observed at least eight times at the 2-week time point. TCRdb reprocessing: public reads trimmed at Q25 with fastp, clones called with MiXCR, in-frame beta chains kept. Every entry covers one CDR3 protein and lists the most common genes and DNA from its rows. The V and J calls reflect TCRdb's pipeline rather than the authors' work. In this sample the table shows 95,000 to 150,000 distinct CDR3 sequences, roughly 15% of which occur a single time. Jointly, the top ten make up over 0.85% of the sample.

This clonotype was counted a few times. The antigen it binds to is not known. One base away there is no much larger clone; base qualities are not given. What the time point label conveys for this sample: patch test 1, 2 weeks after DPC sensitization. The sample's treatment or condition label, in plain terms: therapeutic diphenylcyclopropenone sensitization with weekly scalp DPC. Blood at each patch-test visit was drawn before the patch test was applied. To be eligible, patients had to be aged 18 to 70, diagnosed with alopecia and judged suitable for DPC therapy, while pregnant patients were excluded. Unfractionated whole blood was collected in Tempus Blood RNA tubes, and total RNA was extracted from that blood. Inclusive of the bounding cysteine and phenylalanine, the CDR3 is 16 residues long. Of the read, only the CDR3 DNA is kept; its 48 bases are in frame from base 1. In the germline V gene, CDR1 corresponds to LGHNA and CDR2 to YSLEER. V is cut back by 2 bases and J by 3 bases, with 9 bases in the junction unmatched.

The chain joins TRBV4-3 to TRBJ1-2; 7 of the junction bases match TRBD1. The source material was whole blood, sampled in connection with sensitization to the hapten diphenylcyclopropenone (DPC). This receptor was identified in a young man with alopecia areata. Some clones in this sample may be carry-over from other donors' samples. The DNA reads as follows: TGCGCCAGCAGCCAAAACGTAGGGGGCGCGGACTATGGCTACACCTTC. Its protein is CASSQNVGGADYGYTF.